This T cell receptor (beta chain) derives from a study of neurological immune-mediated disorders. V shed 7 bases and J shed 0 bases, with 24 bases lying between them. The CDR3 totals 17 residues. The V gene's germline CDR1 is SQVTM and CDR2 ANQGSEA. cDNA synthesis was performed by 5'RACE with 10-nucleotide random UMIs. TCRdb processed the 5' RACE reads anew with MiXCR; each CDR3 protein has one entry. The table includes some 54,000 distinct CDR3 sequences, roughly 10% detected once. This sample's time point: longitudinal time-point 1 (baseline). The unsorted libraries were generated from a total of 2 million PBMCs, which had been stored in RNAlater at -80 C. This clonotype was recorded at least ten times. Its target is not known. General study points: The greatest degree of TCR clonal expansion was observed in HTLV-1-associated myelopathy, with the lowest in multiple sclerosis, below that of healthy controls. No expanded-clone CDR3 amino acid sequence recurred across subjects, suggesting private TCR-beta repertoires.

Sequenced sample: PBMCs. The chain is built from TRBV29-1 and TRBJ1-2, with D possibly TRBD1 on 6 matching bases. The TCR was taken from a male donor with HTLV-1-associated myelopathy (HAM/TSP). The CDR3, as DNA: TGCAGCGGCGATAAGACCCACCGGGACACCACTAACTATGGCTACACCTTC. This encodes CSGDKTHRDTTNYGYTF.